The rows below give T cell receptor beta chains drawn from one sample of a study of cytomegalovirus exposure and HLA in healthy donors. Sequencing used immunoSEQ multiplex PCR; TCRdb keeps in-frame clones, though not all of them. The data hold fewer than 200,000 clones, with 60% to 80% observed a single time. The sequencing input was PBMCs. The receptors come from a man under 40 in good health and CMV-seropositive. Both conserved end residues are part of each CDR3. The D gene is left open where the match is weak. The size field is filled for only some rows; it gives once, few, many or a size class.

clone_size	v_call	d_call	j_call	cdr3_aa	cdr3_nt
-	TRBV2	-	TRBJ1-1	CASGVGQGGTEAFF	TGTGCCAGCGGCGTGGGGCAGGGCGGCACTGAAGCTTTCTTT
once	TRBV19	TRBD1	TRBJ2-7	CASSIGRQGYEQYF	TGTGCCAGTAGTATAGGTCGACAGGGCTACGAGCAGTACTTC
-	TRBV19	-	TRBJ2-7	CASSTAGQPYEQYF	TGTGCCAGTAGTACGGCAGGACAGCCCTACGAGCAGTACTTC
-	TRBV9	TRBD2	TRBJ2-1	CASSVGQAGAYNEQFF	TGTGCCAGCAGCGTAGGGCAAGCGGGGGCATACAATGAGCAGTTCTTC
-	TRBV5-1	TRBD1	TRBJ2-7	CAGSVTGGGDYEQYF	TGCGCCGGCAGCGTTACAGGGGGAGGTGACTACGAGCAGTACTTC
-	TRBV6-5	-	TRBJ2-7	CASSYEASWIYEQYF	TGTGCCAGCAGTTACGAGGCCAGTTGGATCTACGAGCAGTACTTC
-	TRBV7-2	TRBD2	TRBJ2-5	CASSSNSGGRETQYF	TGTGCCAGCAGCTCCAATAGCGGGGGGAGGGAGACCCAGTACTTC
-	TRBV19	-	TRBJ2-1	CASSISRTVNEQFF	TGTGCCAGTAGTATTTCCAGGACAGTCAATGAGCAGTTCTTC
-	TRBV10-3	-	TRBJ2-1	CAISVTALDEQFF	TGTGCCATCAGTGTAACAGCTTTAGATGAGCAGTTCTTC
once	TRBV6-5	TRBD1	TRBJ2-7	CASSRPGQGLRQYF	TGTGCCAGCAGTAGGCCGGGACAGGGGTTACGGCAGTACTTC
-	TRBV6-4	TRBD1	TRBJ1-4	CASSGPKRQGNTVREKLFF	TGTGCCAGCAGTGGCCCTAAACGACAGGGGAATACCGTTAGGGAAAAACTGTTTTTT
-	TRBV25-1	TRBD2	TRBJ2-3	CASSPGGAKDTQYF	TGTGCCAGCAGTCCCGGGGGGGCGAAAGATACGCAGTATTTT
-	TRBV7-6	-	TRBJ2-3	CASSTGQLTDTQYF	TGTGCCAGCAGCACTGGACAGCTTACAGATACGCAGTATTTT
-	TRBV2	TRBD1	TRBJ2-5	CASSEAGDRGLVGETQYF	TGTGCCAGCAGTGAAGCGGGGGACAGGGGGCTGGTAGGGGAGACCCAGTACTTC
-	TRBV7-7	-	TRBJ2-2	CASSLAGGVNTGELFF	TGTGCCAGCAGCTTAGCTGGCGGGGTGAACACCGGGGAGCTGTTTTTT
-	TRBV28	-	TRBJ1-2	CASSLGLTSNYGYTF	TGTGCCAGCAGTTTGGGACTGACCTCTAACTATGGCTACACCTTC
-	TRBV10-3	-	TRBJ2-7	CAISDNSYYEQYF	TGTGCCATCAGTGATAATAGTTACTACGAGCAGTACTTC
-	TRBV19	-	TRBJ2-7	CASSIAGETGATYEQYF	TGTGCCAGTAGTATCGCGGGAGAGACAGGGGCGACTTACGAGCAGTACTTC
-	TRBV6-5	-	TRBJ1-5	CASSYSRRSPQHF	TGTGCCAGCAGTTACTCGAGGCGCTCGCCCCAGCATTTT
once	TRBV7-2	TRBD1	TRBJ2-7	CASSFGDSSYEQYF	TGTGCCAGCAGCTTTGGGGACAGCTCCTACGAGCAGTACTTC
-	TRBV4-1	TRBD2	TRBJ2-1	CASSQEFGTSVYNEQFF	TGCGCCAGCAGCCAAGAGTTCGGGACTAGCGTCTACAATGAGCAGTTCTTC
-	TRBV27	-	TRBJ2-7	CASSLPSYEQYF	TGTGCCAGCAGCCTCCCCTCCTACGAGCAGTACTTC
-	TRBV4-1	TRBD1	TRBJ1-1	CASSQDPLDRFTEAFF	TGCGCCAGCAGCCAAGATCCTTTGGACAGGTTCACTGAAGCTTTCTTT
-	TRBV2	-	TRBJ2-7	CASITYSGLTYEQYF	TGTGCCAGCATTACTTACTCCGGACTCACCTACGAGCAGTACTTC
-	TRBV6-1	-	TRBJ2-7	CASSVRNSYEQYF	TGTGCCAGCAGTGTCAGAAACTCCTACGAGCAGTACTTC
-	TRBV7-2	TRBD1	TRBJ1-1	CASSLLRTGENTEAFF	TGTGCCAGCAGCCTACTACGGACAGGGGAAAACACTGAAGCTTTCTTT
-	TRBV5-4	-	TRBJ1-1	CASSLTGSAEAFF	TGTGCCAGCAGCTTAACAGGGAGTGCTGAAGCTTTCTTT
-	TRBV2	-	TRBJ2-7	CASSVDFTTSYEQYF	TGTGCCAGCAGTGTAGACTTCACTACATCCTACGAGCAGTACTTC
-	TRBV10-2	-	TRBJ2-7	CASSEVWGRYEQYF	TGCGCCAGCAGTGAGGTTTGGGGGCGGTACGAGCAGTACTTC
-	TRBV29-1	-	TRBJ2-7	CSVADTAYEQYF	TGCAGCGTAGCTGACACGGCCTACGAGCAGTACTTC
-	TRBV10-1	TRBD2	TRBJ2-3	CASSESQAGVSDTQYF	TGCGCCAGCAGTGAGTCCCAAGCGGGGGTTTCAGATACGCAGTATTTT
-	TRBV4-1	-	TRBJ2-2	CASSQVWARTGELFF	TGCGCCAGCAGCCAAGTCTGGGCTCGCACCGGGGAGCTGTTTTTT
-	TRBV7-9	TRBD1	TRBJ1-6	CASSSQGGSYNSPLHF	TGTGCCAGCAGTTCCCAGGGGGGATCCTATAATTCACCCCTCCACTTT
-	TRBV6-4	TRBD2	TRBJ2-3	CASSVSGGSTDTQYF	TGTGCCAGCAGTGTAAGCGGGGGAAGCACAGATACGCAGTATTTT
-	TRBV9	TRBD2	TRBJ2-7	CASSAGGESSYEQYF	TGTGCCAGCAGCGCCGGGGGGGAAAGCTCCTACGAGCAGTACTTC
-	TRBV5-1	TRBD1	TRBJ1-1	CASSVQGSGTEAFF	TGCGCCAGCAGCGTACAGGGGAGCGGGACTGAAGCTTTCTTT